The following is a T cell receptor (beta chain) sequence with its context. Generated by immunoSEQ multiplex PCR, the TCRdb table keeps only in-frame clones and is missing some. The top ten hold 0.8% to 1% of the sample, which has some 100,000 clones, about 90% seen once. This specimen comes from a study of PD-L1 blockade in urothelial cancer. CDR3 length: 14 residues. Per germline, CDR1 ENHRY and CDR2 SYGVKD. V lost 2 bases and J lost 4; bases outside the gene matches: 4. The chain has TRBV10-3 and TRBJ2-7; 8 bases match TRBD2. The input for sequencing was PBMCs, taken around atezolizumab (anti-PD-L1) treatment. The sequence came from a woman older than 75 with urothelial cancer. CDR3 sequence reads: CAISEREGQYEQYF. The CDR3 DNA reads TGTGCCATCAGTGAGCGGGAGGGCCAGTACGAGCAGTACTTC.